This T cell receptor beta chain was sequenced during a study of tumor-infiltrating lymphocytes in primary liver carcinoma. Background on the study: In every tissue type, samples returned a similar yield of roughly 3.5 to 7.13 million productive TCRbeta reads.

Study results and limitations: Paired tumor-adjacent and tumor-blood samples overlapped less than tumor region pairs did.

For each extraction, RNA and DNA were obtained together from about 19-30 mg of unsorted bulk tissue. Uniformly, tumor samples exhibited a viable tumor cell fraction exceeding 80%. CDR1 and CDR2 from the germline V gene are SGHTS and YDEGEE. The CDR3 contains 14 residues. V was clipped by 1 base and J by 3 bases, with 9 bases between them. The input was around 0.5 ug total RNA; TCR beta cDNA was made from it with a constant-region primer. Slightly modified ARM-PCR, run as three nested multiplex PCR rounds, produced the TCR beta libraries. The opening two PCR rounds, approximately 10 cycles each, paired TRBV1-TRBV30 forward primers with a C-beta reverse primer. TCRdb re-derived calls from the multiplex PCR reads in MiXCR, one entry per CDR3 protein. The sample has approximately 100,000 distinct CDR3 sequences, approximately 70% seen once; the top ten hold around 10%. Remarks on this clonotype: Its target is not known.

The specimen was liver tumor tissue from sampling region 2. Subset here: tumor region T2, inferior pole. The clonotype originates from an older woman with primary liver carcinoma and hepatitis B virus infection. The chain combines TRBV5-8 with TRBJ2-3; no definite D call. For the CDR3, the DNA is TGTGCCAGCAGCTTGCCATTTCGAACAGATACGCAGTATTTT. Translating gives CASSLPFRTDTQYF.